What follows are 26 T cell receptor beta chains derived from one specimen sequenced in a study of T cell changes during pregnancy in multiple sclerosis. Sequenced by immunoSEQ multiplex PCR; TCRdb stores in-frame clones only, minus some. The profile shows over 50,000 clones, 92% of them singletons. Sequenced material: peripheral blood, taken in the first trimester of pregnancy. The receptor source for this set is a female donor with multiple sclerosis, enrolled in a pregnancy study.

The chain employs TRBV28 and TRBJ1-1; no definite D call. The CDR3 spans 14 residues. Germline loops: CDR1 MDHEN, CDR2 SYDVKM. The V end was cut by 6 bases, the J end by 3 bases, with 14 bases between. CDR3 protein: CASSPPRYDTEAFF. Here the CDR3 DNA reads TGTGCCAGCAGCCCTCCGCGCTATGACACTGAAGCTTTCTTT.

The chain has TRBV29-1 and TRBJ2-5, with 13 nucleotides matching TRBD2. The germline gives CDR1 SQVTM, CDR2 ANQGSEA. V trimming: 6 bases; J trimming: 1 base; junction bases outside the gene matches: 14. The CDR3 spans 18 residues. Here the CDR3 DNA reads TGCAGCGTGGTCGGACTAGCGGGAGAGAGCGGTCGCCAAGAGACCCAGTACTTC. This codes for CSVVGLAGESGRQETQYF.

The rearrangement uses TRBV27 and TRBJ2-7; TRBD2 agrees at 9 bases. This CDR3 is built from 15 residues. Germline V lookup: CDR1 MNHEY, CDR2 SMNVEV (reference sequence). Trimming at V came to 2 bases and at J to 7 bases, leaving 9 bases not matched to a gene. In nucleotides, the CDR3 is TGTGCCAGCAGTTTACTGGGACTAGCCTTAAAAGAGCAGTACTTC. Protein sequence: CASSLLGLALKEQYF.

The chain employs TRBV5-1 and TRBJ2-5; a weak D match, TRBD2 (6 bases). Looked up from germline, CDR1 is SGHRS and CDR2 is YFSETQ. V was shortened by 0 bases and J by 5 bases, with 11 bases between the two germline ends. The CDR3 has 14 amino acids. The chain's CDR3 is CASSLAGGFETQYF. The CDR3 DNA follows: TGCGCCAGCAGCTTGGCCGGGGGTTTCGAGACCCAGTACTTC.

The gene calls are TRBV5-6 and TRBJ2-7; D may be TRBD1 (5 bases). The CDR3 has 14 residues. CDR1 and CDR2 (germline): SGHDT, YYEEEE. Trimming removed 4 bases at V and 2 bases at J, with 13 bases between. This CDR3 reads CASSPQTVTYEQYF. CDR3 nucleotides: TGTGCCAGCAGCCCTCAGACAGTTACCTACGAGCAGTACTTC.

This chain joins TRBV19 and TRBJ2-2; 8 bases are shared with TRBD1. CDR1 is LNHDA, CDR2 SQIVND, per germline (reference sequence). The CDR3 covers 18 residues. With 7 bases clipped from V and 0 bases from J, the junction kept 13 bases outside the gene matches. CDR3 coding DNA: TGTGCCAGTAACACCGGGACAGGTACAGCTGCGAACACCGGGGAGCTGTTTTTT. Residues: CASNTGTGTAANTGELFF.

The chain recombines TRBV11-2 with TRBJ2-1; D unclear. This CDR3 has 13 amino acids. Germline assignment: CDR1 SGHAT and CDR2 FQNNGV. The V end lost 3 bases, the J end lost 8 bases, and 11 bases lay between the germline ends. The DNA of the CDR3 is TGTGCCAGCAGCTTTGATAGTTACTATGAGCAGTTCTTC. This sequence encodes CASSFDSYYEQFF.

This clone has just a few counts. CDR3 sequence reads: CASSPLGTNTEAFF. The CDR3 nucleotides read TGTGCCAGCAGCCCCCTCGGGACTAACACTGAAGCTTTCTTT. The chain has TRBV11-2 and TRBJ1-1, with D perhaps TRBD1 (5 bases). This CDR3 contains 14 residues. V lost 5 bases, J lost 2 bases, and 12 bases lay in between. Germline V gives CDR1 SGHAT, CDR2 FQNNGV. The full variable domain, its missing parts supplied by reference TRBV11-2 and TRBJ1-1, is EAGVAQSPRYKIIEKRQSVAFWCNPISGHATLYWYQQILGQGPKLLIQFQNNGVVDDSQLPKDRFSAERLKGVDSTLKIQPAKLEDSAVYLCASSPLGTNTEAFFGQGTRLTVV.

The chain employs TRBV7-2 and TRBJ2-7; D perhaps matches TRBD2 (6 bases). V lost 5 bases and J 2 bases, leaving 16 bases between the germline ends. CDR1 is SGHTA, CDR2 FQGNSA, per germline. CDR3 length: 15 residues. The CDR3 nucleotides are TGTGCCAGCAGCACCTCGAGCGGGCCCGCCTACGAGCAGTACTTC. It specifies CASSTSSGPAYEQYF.

The chain carries TRBV6-5 and TRBJ2-7; TRBD1 aligns across 7 bases. The germline V gene encodes CDR1 MNHEY and CDR2 SVGAGI. J lost 3 bases, V lost 2 bases, and 7 bases had no gene match. The CDR3 spans 15 residues. The CDR3 region has the DNA TGTGCCAGCAGTTACCGAGGGACAGCCGACTACGAGCAGTACTTC. Translating gives CASSYRGTADYEQYF.

The chain employs TRBV10-3 and TRBJ2-5; D is unresolved. CDR1 ENHRY and CDR2 SYGVKD come from the germline V gene. The CDR3 is made up of 15 amino acids. Trimming took off 2 bases at V and 4 bases at J, with 14 bases between the two ends. CDR3 sequence reads: CAISERDNDGETQYF. The CDR3 region has the DNA TGTGCCATCAGTGAGAGAGACAACGACGGAGAGACCCAGTACTTC.

V and J are TRBV19 and TRBJ2-1, with D possibly TRBD2 on 6 matching bases. CDR1 is LNHDA and CDR2 is SQIVND in the germline V gene (reference sequence). This CDR3 has 14 amino acids. V gave up 3 bases and J gave up 5 bases, with 11 bases separating them. Here the CDR3 reads CASSIELAHNEQFF. The CDR3 nucleotides are TGTGCCAGTAGTATCGAACTAGCACACAATGAGCAGTTCTTC.

V usage is TRBV7-8 and J usage is TRBJ1-1; D perhaps matches TRBD1 (5 bases). CDR1 and CDR2 (germline): SGHVS, FQNEAQ. Trimming cost V 5 bases and J 4 bases, with 8 bases left between them. The CDR3 is 12 residues long. In DNA, the CDR3 is TGTGCCAGCAGCGTGGGGGGCACTGAAGCTTTCTTT. Encoded protein: CASSVGGTEAFF.

The chain is built from TRBV6-1 and TRBJ1-2; 8 positions agree with TRBD1. The CDR3 has 14 residues. Trimming at V came to 5 bases and at J to 3 bases, leaving 5 bases not matched to a gene. Looked up from germline, CDR1 is MNHNS and CDR2 is SASEGT. The CDR3 here is CASSSGTGHYGYTF. CDR3 coding DNA: TGTGCCAGCAGTTCCGGGACAGGTCACTATGGCTACACCTTC.

CDR3 nucleotide sequence: TGTGCCAGCAGTTCGCGGGCTAGCGGCCCCTACAATGAGCAGTTCTTC. Protein sequence: CASSSRASGPYNEQFF. The chain has TRBV28 and TRBJ2-1, with TRBD2 matching 7 bases. Trimming cost V 4 bases and J 2 bases; bases outside gene matches: 8. The CDR3 is 16 amino acids. In germline, CDR1 is MDHEN, CDR2 SYDVKM. Variable domain in full (rest from reference TRBV28 and TRBJ2-1): DVKVTQSSRYLVKRTGEKVFLECVQDMDHENMFWYRQDPGLGLRLIYFSYDVKMKEKGDIPEGYSVSREKKERFSLILESASTNQTSMYLCASSSRASGPYNEQFFGPGTRLTVL.

The J gene is TRBJ2-1, the V gene TRBV7-9, with TRBD2 as a possible D gene (5 bases). The CDR3 is 12 residues long. V lost 6 bases to trimming and J lost 9 bases, with 12 bases between them. From germline, CDR1 is SEHNR and CDR2 FQNEAQ (reference sequence). The CDR3 loop is CASSPSGSEQFF. The CDR3 DNA follows: TGTGCCAGCAGTCCCTCTGGGAGTGAGCAGTTCTTC.

This clone is a singleton in its sample. This rearrangement joins TRBV11-3 to TRBJ2-3; D gene ambiguous. CDR1 and CDR2 (germline): SGHNT, YENEEA. Trimming took off 0 bases at V and 2 bases at J, with 9 bases between the two ends. The CDR3 runs to 15 residues. The CDR3 is CASSLDSRYTDTQYF. The DNA of the CDR3 is TGTGCCAGCAGCTTAGATTCCCGCTACACAGATACGCAGTATTTT.

In this sample, this clone turned up once. The chain links TRBV6-5 to TRBJ2-7; tentatively, D is TRBD2 (5 bases). The CDR3 sequence is 12 residues long. V shed 6 bases and J shed 6 bases, with 12 bases lying between them. From germline, CDR1 is MNHEY and CDR2 SVGAGI. CDR3 sequence reads: CASSRGFGEQYF. The CDR3 region has the DNA TGTGCCAGCAGCCGGGGATTCGGCGAGCAGTACTTC.

The genes are TRBV19 and TRBJ2-7, with D maybe TRBD2 (5 bases). The CDR3 is made up of 15 amino acids. V lost 4 bases, J lost 0 bases, and 13 bases lay in between. Germline lookup yields CDR1 LNHDA and CDR2 SQIVND (reference sequence). CDR3 amino acids: CASSSGLRSSYEQYF. The CDR3 DNA is TGTGCCAGTAGTAGTGGACTGCGCAGCTCCTACGAGCAGTACTTC.

The chain is built from TRBV4-1 and TRBJ2-2, with 7 positions matching TRBD2. This CDR3 is 17 amino acids long. Germline V CDR1 and CDR2: MGHRA, YSYEKL. V dropped 0 bases and J dropped 1; count of bases not matched to a gene: 5. CDR3 sequence reads: CASSQELLAVNTGELFF. CDR3 bases: TGCGCCAGCAGCCAAGAATTGCTAGCGGTGAACACCGGGGAGCTGTTTTTT.

The chain has TRBV6-5 and TRBJ2-7, with D possibly being TRBD2 (7 bases). This CDR3 region has 15 residues. The germline CDR1 and CDR2 sequences are MNHEY and SVGAGI. V was trimmed by 3 bases and J by 6 bases, leaving 18 bases between them. The CDR3 here is CASSYVGGAFGEQYF. The CDR3 bases are TGTGCCAGCAGTTATGTAGGGGGGGCGTTTGGCGAGCAGTACTTC.

This chain uses TRBV5-7 with TRBJ1-5; D is ambiguous. TRBV5-7 is designated an ORF whose function remains uncertain. The V end lost 0 bases, the J end lost 11 bases, and 21 bases lay between the germline ends. The CDR3 loop spans 16 amino acids. CDR3 DNA sequence: TGTGCCAGCAGCTTGGTTAGGTTGACGGGAAGGTGGGCCCAGCATTTT. Its protein product is CASSLVRLTGRWAQHF.

The gene calls are TRBV4-2 and TRBJ1-2, with D maybe TRBD1 (6 bases). V gave up 3 bases and J gave up 4 bases, with 21 bases separating them. Germline V gene sequence: CDR1 LGHNA, CDR2 YNFKEQ. The CDR3 runs to 17 residues. The CDR3 nucleotides are TGTGCCAGCAGCCAGGATTCGGACAGTCTTTCTACCTATGGCTACACCTTC. Translating it yields CASSQDSDSLSTYGYTF.

Points on this clone: One end of the junction fails to match germline, which may point to a read error. The rearrangement joins TRBV6-4 to TRBJ2-1, with D hard to call. The CDR3 has 13 amino acids. Looked up from germline, CDR1 is MRHNA and CDR2 is SNTAGT. The CDR3 protein is CASSLDSNNEQFF. DNA of the CDR3: TGTGCCAGCAGCCTAGACTCCAACAATGAGCAGTTCTTC.

The chain has TRBV5-6 and TRBJ1-2, with 7 bases aligning to TRBD1. Germline assignment: CDR1 SGHDT and CDR2 YYEEEE. The length of the CDR3 is 14 residues. V lost 4 bases and J lost 5; bases outside the gene matches: 8. The CDR3 bases are TGTGCCAGCAGCAAGGAGGACAGGTCTTATGGCTACACCTTC. Translation gives CASSKEDRSYGYTF.

V gene TRBV7-9 combines with J gene TRBJ2-1; 11 nucleotides agree with TRBD2. Germline assignment: CDR1 SEHNR and CDR2 FQNEAQ (reference sequence). Losses at the gene ends were 3 bases for V and 6 bases for J; bases not matched to a gene: 4. The CDR3 consists of 15 residues. The CDR3 nucleotides read TGTGCCAGCAGCTTTGAGGGACTAGCGGTCAATGAGCAGTTCTTC. Translated, it gives CASSFEGLAVNEQFF.